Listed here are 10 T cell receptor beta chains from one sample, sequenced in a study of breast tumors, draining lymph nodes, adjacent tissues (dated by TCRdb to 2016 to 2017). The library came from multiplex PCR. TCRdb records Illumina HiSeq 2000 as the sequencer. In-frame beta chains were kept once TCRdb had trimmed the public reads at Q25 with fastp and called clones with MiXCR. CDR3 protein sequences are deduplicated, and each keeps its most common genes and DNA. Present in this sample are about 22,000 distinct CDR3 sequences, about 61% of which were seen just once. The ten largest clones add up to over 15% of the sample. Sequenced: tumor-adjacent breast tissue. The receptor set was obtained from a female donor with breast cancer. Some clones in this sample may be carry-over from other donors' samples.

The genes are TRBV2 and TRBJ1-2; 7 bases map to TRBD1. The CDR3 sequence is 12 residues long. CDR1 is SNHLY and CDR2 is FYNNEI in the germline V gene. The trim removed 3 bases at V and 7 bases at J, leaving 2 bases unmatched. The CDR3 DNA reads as TGTGCCAGCAGTGACAGGGGGTTTGGCTACACCTTC. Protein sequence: CASSDRGFGYTF.

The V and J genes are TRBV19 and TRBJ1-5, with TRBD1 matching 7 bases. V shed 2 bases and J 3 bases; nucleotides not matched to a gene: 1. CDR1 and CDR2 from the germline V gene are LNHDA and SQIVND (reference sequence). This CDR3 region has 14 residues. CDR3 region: CASSIKGANQPQHF. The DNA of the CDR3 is TGTGCCAGTAGTATAAAGGGGGCCAATCAGCCCCAGCATTTT. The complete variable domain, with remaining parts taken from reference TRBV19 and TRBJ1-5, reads DGGITQSPKYLFRKEGQNVTLSCEQNLNHDAMYWYRQDPGQGLRLIYYSQIVNDFQKGDIAEGYSVSREKKESFPLTVTSAQKNPTAFYLCASSIKGANQPQHFGDGTRLSIL.

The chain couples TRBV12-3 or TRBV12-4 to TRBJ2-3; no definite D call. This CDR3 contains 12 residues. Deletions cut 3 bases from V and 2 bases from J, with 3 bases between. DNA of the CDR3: TGTGCCAGCAGTTTGAACACAGATACGCAGTATTTT. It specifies CASSLNTDTQYF.

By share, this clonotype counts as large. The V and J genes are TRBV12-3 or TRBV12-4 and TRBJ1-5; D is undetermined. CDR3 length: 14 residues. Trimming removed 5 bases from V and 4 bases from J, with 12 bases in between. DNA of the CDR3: TGTGCCAGCAGTAACGACGGGCAGAATCAGCCCCAGCATTTT. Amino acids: CASSNDGQNQPQHF.

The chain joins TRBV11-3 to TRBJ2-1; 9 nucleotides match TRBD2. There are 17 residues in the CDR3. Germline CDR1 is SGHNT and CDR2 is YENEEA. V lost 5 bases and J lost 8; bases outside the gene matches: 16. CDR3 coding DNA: TGTGCCAGCAGCGACCCAGCGGATCGCGGGGGGGCCCATGAGCAGTTCTTC. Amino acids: CASSDPADRGGAHEQFF.

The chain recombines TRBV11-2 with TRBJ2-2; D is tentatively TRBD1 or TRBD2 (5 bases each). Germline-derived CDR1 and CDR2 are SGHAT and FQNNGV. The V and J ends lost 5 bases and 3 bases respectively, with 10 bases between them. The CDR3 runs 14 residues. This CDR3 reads CASSTGRDTGELFF. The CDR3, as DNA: TGTGCCAGCAGCACGGGACGGGACACCGGGGAGCTGTTTTTT.

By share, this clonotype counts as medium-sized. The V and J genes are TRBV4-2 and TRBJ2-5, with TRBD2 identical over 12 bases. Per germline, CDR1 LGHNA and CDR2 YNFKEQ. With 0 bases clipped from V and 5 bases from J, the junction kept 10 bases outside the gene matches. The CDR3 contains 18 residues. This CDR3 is CASSQDLASGGAVETQYF. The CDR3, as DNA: TGTGCCAGCAGCCAAGATTTAGCTAGCGGGGGGGCCGTGGAGACCCAGTACTTC.

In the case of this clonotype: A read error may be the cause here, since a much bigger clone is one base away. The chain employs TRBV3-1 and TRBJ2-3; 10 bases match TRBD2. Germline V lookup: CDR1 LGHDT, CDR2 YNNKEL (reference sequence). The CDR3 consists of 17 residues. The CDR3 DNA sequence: TGTGCCGGCAGCCCGATTCCTAGCGGGAGTGGCACAGATACGCAGTATTTT. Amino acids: CAGSPIPSGSGTDTQYF.

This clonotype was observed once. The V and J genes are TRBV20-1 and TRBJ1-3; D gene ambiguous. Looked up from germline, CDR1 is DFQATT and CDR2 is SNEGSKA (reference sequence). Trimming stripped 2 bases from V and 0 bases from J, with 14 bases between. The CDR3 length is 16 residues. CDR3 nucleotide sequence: TGCAGTGCTAGAAGAATAGGGAGCCTCTCTGGAAACACCATATATTTT. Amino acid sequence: CSARRIGSLSGNTIYF.

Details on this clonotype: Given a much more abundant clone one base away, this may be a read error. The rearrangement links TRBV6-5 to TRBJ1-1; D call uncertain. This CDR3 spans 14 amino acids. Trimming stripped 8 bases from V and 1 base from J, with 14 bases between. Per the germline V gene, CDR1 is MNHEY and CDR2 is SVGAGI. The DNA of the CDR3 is TGTGCCAGCTTGCCCGGTGGAGGGAACACTGAAGCTTTCTTT. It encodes CASLPGGGNTEAFF.